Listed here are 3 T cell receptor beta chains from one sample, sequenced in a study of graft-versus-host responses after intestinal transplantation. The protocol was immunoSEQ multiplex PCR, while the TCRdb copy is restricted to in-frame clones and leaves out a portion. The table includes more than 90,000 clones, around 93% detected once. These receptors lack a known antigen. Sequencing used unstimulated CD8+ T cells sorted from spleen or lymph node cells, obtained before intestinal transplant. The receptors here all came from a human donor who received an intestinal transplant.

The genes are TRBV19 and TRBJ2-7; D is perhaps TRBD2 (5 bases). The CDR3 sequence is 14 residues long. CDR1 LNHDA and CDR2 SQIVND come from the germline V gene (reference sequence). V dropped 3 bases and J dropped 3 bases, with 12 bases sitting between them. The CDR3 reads CASSIVSGDYEQYF. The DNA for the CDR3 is TGTGCCAGTAGTATTGTAAGCGGTGACTACGAGCAGTACTTC.

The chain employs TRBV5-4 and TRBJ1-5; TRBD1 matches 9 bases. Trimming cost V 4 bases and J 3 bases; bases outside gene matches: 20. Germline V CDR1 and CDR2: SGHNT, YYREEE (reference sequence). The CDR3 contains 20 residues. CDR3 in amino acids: CASSPENRGRVAPLNQPQHF. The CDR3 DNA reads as TGTGCCAGCAGCCCGGAAAACAGGGGGCGCGTGGCCCCTCTCAATCAGCCCCAGCATTTT.

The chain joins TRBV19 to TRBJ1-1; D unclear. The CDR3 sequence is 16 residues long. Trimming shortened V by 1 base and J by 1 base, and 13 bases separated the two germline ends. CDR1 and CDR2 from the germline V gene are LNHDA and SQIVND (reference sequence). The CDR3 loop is CASSIGFVAGNTEAFF. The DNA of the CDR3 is TGTGCCAGTAGTATAGGATTCGTGGCGGGGAACACTGAAGCTTTCTTT.